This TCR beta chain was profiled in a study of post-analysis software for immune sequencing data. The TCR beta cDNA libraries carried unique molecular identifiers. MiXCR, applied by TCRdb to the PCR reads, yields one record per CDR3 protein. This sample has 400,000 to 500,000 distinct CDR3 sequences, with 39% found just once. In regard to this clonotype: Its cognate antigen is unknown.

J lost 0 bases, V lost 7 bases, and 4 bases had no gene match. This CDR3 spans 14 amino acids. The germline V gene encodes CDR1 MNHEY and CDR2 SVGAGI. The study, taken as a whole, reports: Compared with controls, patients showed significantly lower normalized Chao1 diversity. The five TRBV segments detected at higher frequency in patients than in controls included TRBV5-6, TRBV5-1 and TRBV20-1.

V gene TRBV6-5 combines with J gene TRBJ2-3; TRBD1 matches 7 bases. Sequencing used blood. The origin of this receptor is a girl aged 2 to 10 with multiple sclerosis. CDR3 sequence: CASKDRPSTDTQYF. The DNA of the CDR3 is TGTGCCAGCAAGGACAGGCCTAGCACAGATACGCAGTATTTT.